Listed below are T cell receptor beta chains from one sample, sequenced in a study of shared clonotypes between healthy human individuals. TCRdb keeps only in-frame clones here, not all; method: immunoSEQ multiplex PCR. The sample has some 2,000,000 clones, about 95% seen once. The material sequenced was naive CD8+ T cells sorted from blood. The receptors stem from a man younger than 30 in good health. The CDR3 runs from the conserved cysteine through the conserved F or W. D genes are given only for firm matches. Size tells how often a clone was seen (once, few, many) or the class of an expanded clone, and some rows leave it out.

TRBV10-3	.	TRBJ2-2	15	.	TGTGCCATCAGTGAGCCCGCTTCGGAAACCGGGGAGCTGTTTTTT	CAISEPASETGELFF
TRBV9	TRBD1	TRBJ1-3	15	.	TGTGCCAGCAGCGCTGGACAGGGGGAGGTATACACCATATATTTT	CASSAGQGEVYTIYF
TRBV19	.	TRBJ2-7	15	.	TGTGCCAGTAGTATGGGCTTTGAGGGCCCCTACGAGCAGTACTTC	CASSMGFEGPYEQYF
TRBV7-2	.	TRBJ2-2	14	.	TGTGCCAGCTCAAAGGGGGGGTATGCCGGGGAGCTGTTTTTT	CASSKGGYAGELFF
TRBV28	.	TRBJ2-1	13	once	TGTGCCAGCAGTTCAACAGACTACAATGAGCAGTTCTTC	CASSSTDYNEQFF
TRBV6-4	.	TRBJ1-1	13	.	TGTGCCAGCAGTGCGGAGGTTGGGACTGAAGCTTTCTTT	CASSAEVGTEAFF
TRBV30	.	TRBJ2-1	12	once	TGTGCCTGGAAGTCGAGAGGGAATGAGCAGTTCTTC	CAWKSRGNEQFF
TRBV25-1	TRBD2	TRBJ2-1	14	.	TGTGCCAGCAGTGAAGCGGGAGGGCGAATTGAGCAGTTCTTC	CASSEAGGRIEQFF
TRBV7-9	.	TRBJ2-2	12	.	TGTGCCAGCAGCCTATCCCCCGGGGAGCTGTTTTTT	CASSLSPGELFF
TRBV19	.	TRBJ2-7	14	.	TGTGCCAGTAGCCGACTCCCAGGCCCCTACGAGCAGTACTTC	CASSRLPGPYEQYF
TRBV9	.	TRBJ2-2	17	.	TGTGCCAGCAGCGTAGGACACTCGCTTTCTAACACCGGGGAGCTGTTTTTT	CASSVGHSLSNTGELFF
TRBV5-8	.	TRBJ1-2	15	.	TGTGCCAGCAGCTTGTCGGGACGCTCGACTTATGGCTACACCTTC	CASSLSGRSTYGYTF
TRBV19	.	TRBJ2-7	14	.	TGTGCCAGTAGTATAGGGGGGAGGACCTACGAGCAGTACTTC	CASSIGGRTYEQYF
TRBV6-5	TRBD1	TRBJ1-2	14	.	TGTGCCAGCAGTTACTCGGAGGGGGCATATGGCTACACCTTC	CASSYSEGAYGYTF
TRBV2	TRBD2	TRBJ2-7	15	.	TGTGCCAGCAGTGAACTTGGGACTAGCGGTTACGAGCAGTACTTC	CASSELGTSGYEQYF
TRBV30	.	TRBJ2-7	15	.	TGTGCCTGGAGTGTATCGAGCAGTCCGCCCTACGAGCAGTACTTC	CAWSVSSSPPYEQYF
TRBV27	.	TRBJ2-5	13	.	TGTGCCAGCAGTTTAATAGGGAGCGAGACCCAGTACTTC	CASSLIGSETQYF
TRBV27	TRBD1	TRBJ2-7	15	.	TGTGCCAGCAGTTTTGAAACAGGGGGCACCTACGAGCAGTACTTC	CASSFETGGTYEQYF
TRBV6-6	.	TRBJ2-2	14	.	TGTGCCAGCAGCCTCAAATTGGGGACCGGGGAGCTGTTTTTT	CASSLKLGTGELFF
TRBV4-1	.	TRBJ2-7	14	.	TGCGCCAGCAGCCCAATCGTAGACTGGCACGAGCAGTACTTC	CASSPIVDWHEQYF
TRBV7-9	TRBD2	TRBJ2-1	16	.	TGTGCCAGCAGCGGACTAGCGGGAGGGCTCTACAATGAGCAGTTCTTC	CASSGLAGGLYNEQFF
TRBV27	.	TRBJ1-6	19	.	TGTGCCAGCAGTTTATCGGGCAGGGGCGAGAGCTCCTATAATTCACCCCTCCACTTT	CASSLSGRGESSYNSPLHF
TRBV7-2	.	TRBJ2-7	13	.	TGTGCCAGCAGCTTTTACGGAGGGTACGAGCAGTACTTC	CASSFYGGYEQYF
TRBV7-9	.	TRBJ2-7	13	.	TGTGCCAGCAGATTGGCCCCCGGGGACGAGCAGTACTTC	CASRLAPGDEQYF
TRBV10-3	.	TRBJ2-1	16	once	TGTGCCATCAGTGATCGTTTAATAGAGGCGGGCAATGAGCAGTTCTTC	CAISDRLIEAGNEQFF
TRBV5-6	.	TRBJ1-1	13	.	TGTGCCAGCAGCCTCCGGGGGAACACTGAAGCTTTCTTT	CASSLRGNTEAFF
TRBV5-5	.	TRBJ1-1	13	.	TGTGCCAGCAGCTTGGGGCCCCTCATTGAAGCTTTCTTT	CASSLGPLIEAFF
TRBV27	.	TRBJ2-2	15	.	TGTGCCAGCACCGTGTTGGGGTACGACACCGGGGAGCTGTTTTTT	CASTVLGYDTGELFF
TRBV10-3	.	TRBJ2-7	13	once	TGTGCCATCAGTGTCGACAGTTCCTACGAGCAGTACTTC	CAISVDSSYEQYF
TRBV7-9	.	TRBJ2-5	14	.	TGTGCCAGCAGCTTAGCCGGGTGGCAAGAGACCCAGTACTTC	CASSLAGWQETQYF
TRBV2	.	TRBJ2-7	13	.	TGTGCCAGCAGTGAAAAGGGAGCCTACGAGCAGTACTTC	CASSEKGAYEQYF
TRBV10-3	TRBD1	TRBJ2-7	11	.	TGTGCCATCGGGACAGGGTACGAGCAGTACTTC	CAIGTGYEQYF
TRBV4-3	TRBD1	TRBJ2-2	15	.	TGCGCCAGCAGCCAAGACAGGGGGCGCACCGGGGAGCTGTTTTTT	CASSQDRGRTGELFF